The present entry profiles one T cell receptor beta chain with its context. What it binds is unknown. The cohort excluded patients with autoimmune disease history or systemic immunosuppression. This sample is part of a study of OX40 agonist ivuxolimab in advanced cancers. Study results and limitations: CD4+ and CD8+ blood T cells expanded clonally by week 6 at 0.1 to 3.0 mg/kg. Some nonresponders additionally presented with little normalized T-cell clonal expansion.

Germline assignment: CDR1 SGHRS and CDR2 YFSETQ. The ends were cut back, 4 bases at V and 0 bases at J, with 10 bases in the middle. This CDR3 contains 14 residues. Libraries were prepared by immunoSEQ multiplex PCR; TCRdb keeps only in-frame clonotypes and omits some of them. The repertoire includes about 63,000 clones, more than 80% of them detected once, and about a tenth sits in the top ten. The input for sequencing was CD4+ or CD8+ T cells sorted from blood, taken in a trial of the OX40 agonist ivuxolimab. This rearrangement joins TRBV5-1 to TRBJ1-1; unclear D gene. This sequence was found in an adult with an advanced solid tumor such as melanoma, head and neck, liver or kidney cancer. The DNA for the CDR3 is TGCGCCAGCAGCGTCGACGGATTGAACACTGAAGCTTTCTTT. This sequence encodes CASSVDGLNTEAFF.